What follows describes a single T cell receptor (beta chain). Its matching antigen is unknown. CDR1 is SEHNR and CDR2 is FQNEAQ in the germline V gene (reference sequence). V lost 5 bases to trimming and J lost 0 bases; unmatched junction nucleotides: 12. The CDR3 consists of 17 residues. The data stem from a study of long-term antiretroviral therapy in people with HIV. Study information: The study's earliest collections predate the 2015 immediate-ART recommendation by about a decade.

Findings and caveats of the study: Pre-ART expanded clones dominated the repertoire at every time point. The study found narrower CDR3 length ranges in HIV repertoires than in controls.

Version v3.0 of the immunoSEQ assay ran at survey level. Assay used: immunoSEQ multiplex PCR; TCRdb lists only in-frame clones, some missing. The data show tens of thousands of clones, with about four fifths seen just once and roughly 6.1% held by the top ten. Ahead of DNA extraction, samples held about 0.95-11 million cryopreserved PBMC each. This chain links TRBV7-9 with TRBJ2-7; 8 positions agree with TRBD2. Here the sequenced sample was unsorted PBMCs, taken 0.6 years after starting antiretroviral therapy. This TCR derives from a man aged 18 to 30 with HIV. The CDR3 DNA is TGTGCCAGCAGCCTGGCTTTGGGTAGCGGGGACTCCTACGAGCAGTACTTC. Its protein product is CASSLALGSGDSYEQYF.